A selection of T cell receptor beta chains follows, all from one sample in a study of beta chain features in type 1 diabetes. Sequencing used immunoSEQ multiplex PCR; TCRdb keeps in-frame clones, though not all of them. This sample has about 370,000 clones, with 9.6% found just once. The specimen sequenced was central memory CD4+ T cells from blood. The receptor source for this set is a man aged 30 to 39 with type 1 diabetes. Each CDR3 is given with its conserved first and last residue. The order of the fields is D gene, CDR3 length, J gene, V gene, clone size, CDR3 protein, CDR3 DNA. A D gene is named only where the DNA matches it firmly. Expanded clones get a size class; other rows say once, few or many, or leave the size out.

D gene: .
CDR3 length: 14
J gene: TRBJ1-5
V gene: TRBV4-1
clone size: .
CDR3 protein: CASSQGQPNQPQHF
CDR3 DNA: TGCGCCAGCAGCCAAGGACAGCCAAATCAGCCCCAGCATTTT

D gene: .
CDR3 length: 13
J gene: TRBJ1-2
V gene: TRBV5-1
clone size: few
CDR3 protein: CASSIGTNEGYTF
CDR3 DNA: TGCGCCAGCAGCATCGGGACCAATGAGGGCTACACCTTC

D gene: .
CDR3 length: 13
J gene: TRBJ2-4
V gene: TRBV28
clone size: many
CDR3 protein: CASSPGAKNIQYF
CDR3 DNA: TGTGCCAGCAGTCCAGGGGCCAAAAACATTCAGTACTTC

D gene: TRBD1
CDR3 length: 15
J gene: TRBJ1-4
V gene: TRBV14
clone size: medium-sized
CDR3 protein: CASSQWDRGAEKLFF
CDR3 DNA: TGTGCCAGCAGCCAATGGGACAGGGGGGCTGAAAAACTGTTTTTT

D gene: TRBD2
CDR3 length: 15
J gene: TRBJ2-3
V gene: TRBV11-3
clone size: .
CDR3 protein: CASSFGSGMTDTQYF
CDR3 DNA: TGTGCCAGCAGCTTCGGTAGCGGGATGACAGATACGCAGTATTTT

D gene: .
CDR3 length: 14
J gene: TRBJ2-3
V gene: TRBV19
clone size: few
CDR3 protein: CASSYSITTDTQYF
CDR3 DNA: TGTGCCAGTAGTTACAGCATTACCACAGATACGCAGTATTTT

D gene: .
CDR3 length: 15
J gene: TRBJ1-1
V gene: TRBV9
clone size: many
CDR3 protein: CASSPPEGMNTEAFF
CDR3 DNA: TGTGCCAGCAGCCCGCCGGAGGGGATGAACACTGAAGCTTTCTTT

D gene: TRBD2
CDR3 length: 15
J gene: TRBJ2-1
V gene: TRBV7-3
clone size: many
CDR3 protein: CASSLQTSGVNEQFF
CDR3 DNA: TGTGCCAGCAGCTTACAGACTAGCGGGGTAAATGAGCAGTTCTTC

D gene: TRBD1
CDR3 length: 13
J gene: TRBJ1-1
V gene: TRBV2
clone size: .
CDR3 protein: CASSGTGDPEAFF
CDR3 DNA: TGTGCCAGCAGTGGGACAGGGGATCCTGAAGCTTTCTTT

D gene: TRBD1
CDR3 length: 14
J gene: TRBJ1-2
V gene: TRBV5-4
clone size: .
CDR3 protein: CASSPDRVNYGYTF
CDR3 DNA: TGTGCCAGCAGCCCCGACAGGGTCAACTATGGCTACACCTTC

D gene: .
CDR3 length: 15
J gene: TRBJ2-1
V gene: TRBV7-9
clone size: few
CDR3 protein: CASSRVGSSYNEQFF
CDR3 DNA: TGTGCCAGCTCAAGGGTAGGGAGCTCCTACAATGAGCAGTTCTTC

D gene: .
CDR3 length: 15
J gene: TRBJ2-2
V gene: TRBV7-9
clone size: many
CDR3 protein: CASSLGGRAAGELFF
CDR3 DNA: TGTGCCAGCAGCTTAGGTGGAAGGGCGGCCGGGGAGCTGTTTTTT

D gene: TRBD2
CDR3 length: 14
J gene: TRBJ2-7
V gene: TRBV19
clone size: many
CDR3 protein: CASSTGLAGREQYF
CDR3 DNA: TGTGCCAGTAGCACGGGACTAGCGGGGCGGGAGCAGTACTTC

D gene: TRBD2
CDR3 length: 15
J gene: TRBJ2-2
V gene: TRBV7-2
clone size: many
CDR3 protein: CARGTSATNTGELFF
CDR3 DNA: TGTGCCAGGGGGACTAGCGCCACGAACACCGGGGAGCTGTTTTTT

D gene: .
CDR3 length: 13
J gene: TRBJ2-3
V gene: TRBV11-2
clone size: many
CDR3 protein: CASSSLRRYTQYF
CDR3 DNA: TGTGCCAGCAGTTCACTACGGAGGTATACGCAGTATTTT

D gene: TRBD1
CDR3 length: 12
J gene: TRBJ2-7
V gene: TRBV6-5
clone size: few
CDR3 protein: CASSADREEQYF
CDR3 DNA: TGTGCCAGCAGTGCGGACAGGGAAGAGCAGTACTTC

D gene: .
CDR3 length: 15
J gene: TRBJ2-1
V gene: TRBV11-1
clone size: .
CDR3 protein: CASSPAGVGGNEQFF
CDR3 DNA: TGTGCCAGCAGCCCTGCCGGGGTGGGAGGCAATGAGCAGTTCTTC

D gene: TRBD1
CDR3 length: 14
J gene: TRBJ1-5
V gene: TRBV2
clone size: .
CDR3 protein: CASSMTGVNQPQHF
CDR3 DNA: TGTGCCAGCAGCATGACAGGGGTGAATCAGCCCCAGCATTTT

D gene: .
CDR3 length: 14
J gene: TRBJ2-3
V gene: TRBV28
clone size: .
CDR3 protein: CASSFLSGAGTQYF
CDR3 DNA: TGTGCCAGCAGTTTTCTCTCAGGGGCAGGTACGCAGTATTTT

D gene: .
CDR3 length: 13
J gene: TRBJ1-5
V gene: TRBV6-1
clone size: .
CDR3 protein: CASKKALNQPQHF
CDR3 DNA: TGTGCCAGCAAGAAGGCCCTTAATCAGCCCCAGCATTTT

D gene: .
CDR3 length: 15
J gene: TRBJ2-1
V gene: TRBV7-9
clone size: .
CDR3 protein: CASSPPGQPFSEQFF
CDR3 DNA: TGTGCCAGCAGCCCGCCGGGTCAGCCCTTTAGTGAGCAGTTCTTC

D gene: .
CDR3 length: 15
J gene: TRBJ2-5
V gene: TRBV11-1
clone size: .
CDR3 protein: CASSSRQAGLETQYF
CDR3 DNA: TGTGCCAGCAGCAGTAGACAGGCCGGCTTAGAGACCCAGTACTTC

D gene: .
CDR3 length: 14
J gene: TRBJ2-3
V gene: TRBV7-2
clone size: few
CDR3 protein: CASSLGTRGDTQYF
CDR3 DNA: TGTGCCAGCAGCTTAGGGACCCGGGGGGATACGCAGTATTTT

D gene: TRBD1
CDR3 length: 13
J gene: TRBJ2-5
V gene: TRBV6-1
clone size: few
CDR3 protein: CASGDRVQETQYF
CDR3 DNA: TGTGCCAGCGGGGACAGGGTACAAGAGACCCAGTACTTC

D gene: .
CDR3 length: 15
J gene: TRBJ1-1
V gene: TRBV6-6
clone size: .
CDR3 protein: CASRPTPLTGTEAFF
CDR3 DNA: TGTGCCAGCAGACCCACACCCTTAACGGGCACTGAAGCTTTCTTT

D gene: .
CDR3 length: 15
J gene: TRBJ1-1
V gene: TRBV5-1
clone size: .
CDR3 protein: CASRQNSGMNTEAFF
CDR3 DNA: TGCGCCAGCCGACAAAACTCAGGGATGAACACTGAAGCTTTCTTT

D gene: TRBD1
CDR3 length: 14
J gene: TRBJ2-3
V gene: TRBV6-1
clone size: few
CDR3 protein: CASSAIPDRDTQYF
CDR3 DNA: TGTGCCAGCAGCGCTATCCCGGACAGGGATACGCAGTATTTT

D gene: .
CDR3 length: 16
J gene: TRBJ2-1
V gene: TRBV12-5
clone size: few
CDR3 protein: CASGTSGGIGNNEQFF
CDR3 DNA: TGTGCTAGTGGCACAAGTGGGGGGATCGGGAACAATGAGCAGTTCTTC

D gene: TRBD2
CDR3 length: 14
J gene: TRBJ2-7
V gene: TRBV11-3
clone size: .
CDR3 protein: CASSAGDGNYEQYF
CDR3 DNA: TGTGCCAGCAGCGCGGGGGACGGGAACTACGAGCAGTACTTC

D gene: .
CDR3 length: 14
J gene: TRBJ2-1
V gene: TRBV14
clone size: many
CDR3 protein: CASSQVVGTKEQFF
CDR3 DNA: TGTGCCAGCAGCCAAGTGGTCGGGACCAAAGAGCAGTTCTTC

D gene: TRBD1
CDR3 length: 14
J gene: TRBJ2-7
V gene: TRBV2
clone size: few
CDR3 protein: CATFDRGPLYEQYF
CDR3 DNA: TGTGCCACCTTCGACAGGGGGCCTCTCTACGAGCAGTACTTC

D gene: .
CDR3 length: 14
J gene: TRBJ1-4
V gene: TRBV27
clone size: few
CDR3 protein: CASSRDSSGEKLFF
CDR3 DNA: TGTGCCAGCAGTCGAGACTCCTCGGGTGAAAAACTGTTTTTT

D gene: .
CDR3 length: 13
J gene: TRBJ2-1
V gene: TRBV12-5
clone size: .
CDR3 protein: CASGFQGPSQRFF
CDR3 DNA: TGTGCTAGTGGTTTTCAGGGACCCTCACAGCGGTTCTTC

D gene: .
CDR3 length: 16
J gene: TRBJ1-4
V gene: TRBV7-9
clone size: few
CDR3 protein: CASSQARHIQDEKLFF
CDR3 DNA: TGCGCCAGCAGCCAAGCCAGACATATTCAGGATGAAAAACTGTTTTTT

D gene: TRBD1
CDR3 length: 18
J gene: TRBJ2-5
V gene: TRBV28
clone size: few
CDR3 protein: CASSSSMTGGTRRETQYF
CDR3 DNA: TGTGCCAGCAGTTCCTCCATGACAGGGGGCACAAGACGCGAGACCCAGTACTTC

D gene: .
CDR3 length: 15
J gene: TRBJ1-3
V gene: TRBV6-5
clone size: .
CDR3 protein: CASSPAGGSGNTIYF
CDR3 DNA: TGTGCCAGCAGTCCCGCAGGCGGCTCTGGAAACACCATATATTTT

D gene: .
CDR3 length: 14
J gene: TRBJ2-7
V gene: TRBV5-6
clone size: .
CDR3 protein: CASSAGTFSYEQYF
CDR3 DNA: TGTGCCAGCAGCGCTGGGACCTTCTCCTACGAGCAGTACTTC

D gene: .
CDR3 length: 12
J gene: TRBJ1-1
V gene: TRBV19
clone size: .
CDR3 protein: CAVRDRTTEAFF
CDR3 DNA: TGTGCAGTCCGAGACAGGACGACTGAAGCTTTCTTT

D gene: .
CDR3 length: 14
J gene: TRBJ1-1
V gene: TRBV15
clone size: few
CDR3 protein: CATSRGTANTEAFF
CDR3 DNA: TGTGCCACCAGCAGAGGGACAGCGAACACTGAAGCTTTCTTT

D gene: TRBD2
CDR3 length: 15
J gene: TRBJ2-3
V gene: TRBV5-4
clone size: .
CDR3 protein: CASSLLSGATDTQYF
CDR3 DNA: TGTGCCAGCAGCTTGTTGAGCGGGGCCACAGATACGCAGTATTTT

D gene: .
CDR3 length: 13
J gene: TRBJ1-4
V gene: TRBV5-5
clone size: .
CDR3 protein: CASSPDLEGKLFF
CDR3 DNA: TGTGCCAGCAGCCCCGACCTGGAAGGAAAACTGTTTTTT

D gene: .
CDR3 length: 15
J gene: TRBJ2-1
V gene: TRBV9
clone size: many
CDR3 protein: CASSEGGSPYNEQFF
CDR3 DNA: TGTGCCAGCAGCGAAGGGGGATCACCCTACAATGAGCAGTTCTTC

D gene: .
CDR3 length: 16
J gene: TRBJ2-1
V gene: TRBV19
clone size: .
CDR3 protein: CASSGGPQSSYNEQFF
CDR3 DNA: TGTGCCAGTAGTGGGGGGCCGCAAAGCTCCTACAATGAGCAGTTCTTC

D gene: .
CDR3 length: 13
J gene: TRBJ1-1
V gene: TRBV14
clone size: few
CDR3 protein: CASSTGGNTEAFF
CDR3 DNA: TGTGCCAGCAGTACGGGGGGGAACACTGAAGCTTTCTTT

D gene: .
CDR3 length: 14
J gene: TRBJ1-2
V gene: TRBV5-4
clone size: many
CDR3 protein: CASSLESGNYGYTF
CDR3 DNA: TGTGCCAGCAGCTTGGAATCCGGTAACTATGGCTACACCTTC

D gene: .
CDR3 length: 15
J gene: TRBJ2-7
V gene: TRBV11-2
clone size: few
CDR3 protein: CASSSDIWGTYEQYF
CDR3 DNA: TGTGCCAGCAGCTCCGATATCTGGGGAACCTACGAGCAGTACTTC

D gene: TRBD2
CDR3 length: 16
J gene: TRBJ2-3
V gene: TRBV7-2
clone size: .
CDR3 protein: CASSFGLAGPTDTQYF
CDR3 DNA: TGTGCCAGCAGCTTCGGACTAGCGGGACCCACAGATACGCAGTATTTT